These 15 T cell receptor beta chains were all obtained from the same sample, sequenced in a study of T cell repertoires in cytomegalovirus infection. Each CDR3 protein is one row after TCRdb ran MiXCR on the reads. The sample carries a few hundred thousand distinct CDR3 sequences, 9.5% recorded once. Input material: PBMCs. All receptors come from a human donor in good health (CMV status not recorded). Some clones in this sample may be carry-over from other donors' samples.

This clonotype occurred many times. CDR3 loop: CASGREPYEQYF. CDR3 DNA sequence: TGTGCCAGCGGGAGAGAACCCTACGAGCAGTACTTC. The rearrangement uses TRBV6-5 and TRBJ2-7, with D possibly matching TRBD2 (5 bases). Germline CDR1 is MNHEY and CDR2 is SVGAGI. Trimming left V 8 bases short and J 2 bases short, with 10 bases between. This CDR3 is 12 amino acids long.

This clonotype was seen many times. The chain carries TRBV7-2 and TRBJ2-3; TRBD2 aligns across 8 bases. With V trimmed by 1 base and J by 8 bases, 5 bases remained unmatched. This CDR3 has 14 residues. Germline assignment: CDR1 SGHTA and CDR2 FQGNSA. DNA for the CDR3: TGTGCCAGCAGCTTAGGGCGGGGGGAGGGTACGCAGTATTTT. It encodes CASSLGRGEGTQYF.

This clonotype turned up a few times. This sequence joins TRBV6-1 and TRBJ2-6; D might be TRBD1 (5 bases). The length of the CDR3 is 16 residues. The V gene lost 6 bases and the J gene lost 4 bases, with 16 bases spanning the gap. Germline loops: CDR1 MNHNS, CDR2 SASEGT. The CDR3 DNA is TGTGCCAGCAGACCCAGGGAAGGTACCGGGGCCAACGTCCTGACTTTC. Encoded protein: CASRPREGTGANVLTF.

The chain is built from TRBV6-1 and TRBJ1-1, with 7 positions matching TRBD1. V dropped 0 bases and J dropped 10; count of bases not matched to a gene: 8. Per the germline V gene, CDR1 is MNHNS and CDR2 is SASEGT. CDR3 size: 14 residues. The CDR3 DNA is TGTGCCAGCAGTGAAGCGGCGACAGGGTCGTCAGCTTTCTTT. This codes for CASSEAATGSSAFF.

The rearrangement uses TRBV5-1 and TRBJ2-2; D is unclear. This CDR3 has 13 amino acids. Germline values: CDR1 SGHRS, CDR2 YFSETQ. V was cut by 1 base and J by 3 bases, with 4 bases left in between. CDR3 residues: CASSLLDTGELFF. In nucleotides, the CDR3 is TGCGCCAGCAGCTTGCTCGACACCGGGGAGCTGTTTTTT.

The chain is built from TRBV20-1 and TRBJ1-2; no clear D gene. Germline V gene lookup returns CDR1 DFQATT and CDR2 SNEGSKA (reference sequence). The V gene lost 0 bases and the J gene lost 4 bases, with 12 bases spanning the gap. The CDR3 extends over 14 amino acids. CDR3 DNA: TGCAGTGCTAGAGATCCCCCCCCCGCCTATGGCTACACCTTC. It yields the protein CSARDPPPAYGYTF.

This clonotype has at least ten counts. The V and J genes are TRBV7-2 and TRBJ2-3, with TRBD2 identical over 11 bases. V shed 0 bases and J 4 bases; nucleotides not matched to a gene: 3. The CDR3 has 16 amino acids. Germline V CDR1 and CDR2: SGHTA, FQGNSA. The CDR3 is CASSLAGTSGPDTQYF. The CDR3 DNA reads TGTGCCAGCAGCTTAGCCGGGACTAGCGGTCCAGATACGCAGTATTTT.

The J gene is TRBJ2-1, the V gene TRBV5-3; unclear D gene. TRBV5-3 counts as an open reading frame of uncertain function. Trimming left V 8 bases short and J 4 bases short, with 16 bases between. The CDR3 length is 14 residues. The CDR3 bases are TGTGCCAGCAGCGCCCGGACGGGTTACAATGAGCAGTTCTTC. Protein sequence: CASSARTGYNEQFF.

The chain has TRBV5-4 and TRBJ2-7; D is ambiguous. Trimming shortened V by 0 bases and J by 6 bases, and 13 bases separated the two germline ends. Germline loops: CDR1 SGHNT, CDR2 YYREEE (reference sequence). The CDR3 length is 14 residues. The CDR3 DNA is TGTGCCAGCAGCTTGGCACAGACCGTCTCCGAGCAGTACTTC. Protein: CASSLAQTVSEQYF.

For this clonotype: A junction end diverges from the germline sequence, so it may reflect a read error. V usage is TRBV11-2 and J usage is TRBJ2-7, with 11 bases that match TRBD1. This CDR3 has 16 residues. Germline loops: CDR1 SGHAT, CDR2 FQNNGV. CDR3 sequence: CTSSRLGQGASYEQYF. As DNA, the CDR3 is TGTACCAGCAGCCGACTAGGACAGGGGGCCTCCTACGAGCAGTACTTC.

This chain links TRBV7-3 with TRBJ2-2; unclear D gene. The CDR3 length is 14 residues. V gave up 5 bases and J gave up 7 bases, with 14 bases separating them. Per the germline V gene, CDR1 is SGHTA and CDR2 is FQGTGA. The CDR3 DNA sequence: TGTGCCAGCAGCCCCGGGCCTATCTTCGGGGAGCTGTTTTTT. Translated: CASSPGPIFGELFF.

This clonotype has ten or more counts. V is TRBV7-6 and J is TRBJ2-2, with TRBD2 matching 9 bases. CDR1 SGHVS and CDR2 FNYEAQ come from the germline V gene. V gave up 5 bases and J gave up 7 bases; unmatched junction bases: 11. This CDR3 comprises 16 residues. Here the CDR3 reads CASSTGVAGDRGELFF. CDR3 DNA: TGTGCCAGCAGCACCGGGGTAGCGGGAGACCGCGGGGAGCTGTTTTTT.

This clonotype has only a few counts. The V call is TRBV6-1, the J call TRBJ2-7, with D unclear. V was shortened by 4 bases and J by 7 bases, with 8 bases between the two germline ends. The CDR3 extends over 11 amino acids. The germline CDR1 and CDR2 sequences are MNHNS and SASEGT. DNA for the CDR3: TGTGCCAGCAGTGTTTGGGGTGAGCAGTACTTC. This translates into CASSVWGEQYF.

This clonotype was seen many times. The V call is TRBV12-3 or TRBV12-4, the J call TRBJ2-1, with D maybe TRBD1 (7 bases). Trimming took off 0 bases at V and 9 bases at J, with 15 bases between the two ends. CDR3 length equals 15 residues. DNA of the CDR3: TGTGCCAGCAGTTTAGCTCCCAGGGGGGTTCTTGAGCAGTTCTTC. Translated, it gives CASSLAPRGVLEQFF.

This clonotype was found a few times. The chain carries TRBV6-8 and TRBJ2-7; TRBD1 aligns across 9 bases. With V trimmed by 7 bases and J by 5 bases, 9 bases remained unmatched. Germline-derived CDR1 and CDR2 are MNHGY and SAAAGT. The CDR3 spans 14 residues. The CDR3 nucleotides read TGTGCCAGCAAAGACAGGGGGTGGAGCGACGAGCAGTACTTC. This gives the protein CASKDRGWSDEQYF.